This T cell receptor beta chain was retrieved from a study of cytomegalovirus exposure and HLA in healthy donors. General observations from the study: TCR beta V segments were, for the most part, productive about 87% or about 30% of the time in an earlier analysis. There was a cluster of highly shared sequence variants that was likely a sequencing artifact.

V lost 4 bases to trimming and J lost 8 bases, with 12 bases between them. CDR3 length: 13 residues. CDR1 SGHVS and CDR2 FNYEAQ come from the germline V gene. The primer mix had 60 Vbeta and 13 Jbeta primers. Measured with immunoSEQ multiplex PCR; TCRdb has only the in-frame clones, and not every one. In the table there are 150,000 to 200,000 clones, 80% to 90% of which are singletons. With regard to this clone: The antigen is undetermined.

Sequencing input: PBMCs. This chain connects TRBV7-6 to TRBJ2-1; D call uncertain. The clonotype comes from a man between 45 and 60 years old in good health and CMV-seropositive. CDR3 protein: CASSSIGVDEQFF. In nucleotides, the CDR3 is TGTGCCAGCAGCTCAATTGGAGTGGATGAGCAGTTCTTC.